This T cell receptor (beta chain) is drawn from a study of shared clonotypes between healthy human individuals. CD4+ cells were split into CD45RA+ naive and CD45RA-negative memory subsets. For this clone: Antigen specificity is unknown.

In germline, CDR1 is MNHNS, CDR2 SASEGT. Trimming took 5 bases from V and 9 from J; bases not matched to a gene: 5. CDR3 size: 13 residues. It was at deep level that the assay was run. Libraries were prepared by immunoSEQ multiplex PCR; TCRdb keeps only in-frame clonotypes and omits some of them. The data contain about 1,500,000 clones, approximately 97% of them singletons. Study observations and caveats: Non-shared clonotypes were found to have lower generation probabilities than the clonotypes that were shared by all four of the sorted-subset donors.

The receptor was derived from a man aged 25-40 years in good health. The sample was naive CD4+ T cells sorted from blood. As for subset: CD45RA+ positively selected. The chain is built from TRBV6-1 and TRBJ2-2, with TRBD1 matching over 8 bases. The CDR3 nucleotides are TGTGCCAGCAGTATTGGACAGGGCCGGGAGCTGTTTTTT. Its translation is CASSIGQGRELFF.